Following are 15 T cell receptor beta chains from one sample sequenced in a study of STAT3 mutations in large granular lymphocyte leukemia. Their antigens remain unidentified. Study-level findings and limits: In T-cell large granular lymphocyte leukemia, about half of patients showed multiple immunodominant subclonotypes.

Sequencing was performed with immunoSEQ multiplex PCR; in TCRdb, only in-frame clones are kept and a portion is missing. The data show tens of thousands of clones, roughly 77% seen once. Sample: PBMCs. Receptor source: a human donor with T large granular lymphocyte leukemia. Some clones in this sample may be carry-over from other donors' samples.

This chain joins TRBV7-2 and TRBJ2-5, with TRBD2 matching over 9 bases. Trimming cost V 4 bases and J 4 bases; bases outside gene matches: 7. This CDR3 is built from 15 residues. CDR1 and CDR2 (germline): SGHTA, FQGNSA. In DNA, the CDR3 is TGTGCCAGCAGCTCGCAGCGGGGGGCCTTAGAGACCCAGTACTTC. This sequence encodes CASSSQRGALETQYF.

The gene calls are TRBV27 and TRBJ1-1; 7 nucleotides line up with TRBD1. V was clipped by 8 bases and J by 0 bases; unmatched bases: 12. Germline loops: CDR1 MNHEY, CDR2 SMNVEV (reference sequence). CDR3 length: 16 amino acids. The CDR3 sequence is CASRFRTGPLNTEAFF. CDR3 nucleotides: TGTGCCAGCCGCTTCCGGACAGGACCTTTGAACACTGAAGCTTTCTTT.

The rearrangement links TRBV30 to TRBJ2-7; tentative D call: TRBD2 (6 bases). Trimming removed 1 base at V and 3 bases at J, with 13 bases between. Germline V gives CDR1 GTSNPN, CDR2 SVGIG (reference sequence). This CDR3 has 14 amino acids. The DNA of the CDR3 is TGTGCCTGGAGTGCTGGAGGGTTCGGCTACGAGCAGTACTTC. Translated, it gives CAWSAGGFGYEQYF.

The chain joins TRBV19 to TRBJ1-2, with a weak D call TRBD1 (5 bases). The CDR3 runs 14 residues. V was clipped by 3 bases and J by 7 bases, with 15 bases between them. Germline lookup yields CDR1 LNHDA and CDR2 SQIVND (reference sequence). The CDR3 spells CASSMFAGGGGYTF. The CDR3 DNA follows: TGTGCCAGTAGTATGTTTGCCGGGGGTGGTGGCTACACCTTC.

The CDR3 loop reads CASSQPSGQGNSPLHF. For the CDR3, the DNA is TGCGCCAGCAGCCAACCCTCGGGACAGGGGAATTCACCCCTCCACTTT. The chain combines TRBV4-1 with TRBJ1-6, with 10 bases that match TRBD1. Germline V lookup: CDR1 MGHRA, CDR2 YSYEKL. Trimming cost V 2 bases and J 7 bases; bases outside gene matches: 5. The CDR3 is made up of 16 amino acids.

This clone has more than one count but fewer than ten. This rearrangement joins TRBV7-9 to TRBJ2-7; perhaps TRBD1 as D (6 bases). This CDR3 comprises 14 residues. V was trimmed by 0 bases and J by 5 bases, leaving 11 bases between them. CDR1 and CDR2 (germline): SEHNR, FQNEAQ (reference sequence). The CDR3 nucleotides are TGTGCCAGCAGCTTAGCCGGGACACCCAACGAGCAGTACGTC. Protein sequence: CASSLAGTPNEQYV.

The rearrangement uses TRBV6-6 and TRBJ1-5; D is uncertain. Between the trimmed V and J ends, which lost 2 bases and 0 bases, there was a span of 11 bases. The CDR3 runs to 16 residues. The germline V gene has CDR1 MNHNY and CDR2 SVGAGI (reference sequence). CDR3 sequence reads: CASSYPAGDSNQPQHF. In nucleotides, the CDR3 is TGTGCCAGCAGTTACCCGGCCGGGGATAGCAATCAGCCCCAGCATTTT.

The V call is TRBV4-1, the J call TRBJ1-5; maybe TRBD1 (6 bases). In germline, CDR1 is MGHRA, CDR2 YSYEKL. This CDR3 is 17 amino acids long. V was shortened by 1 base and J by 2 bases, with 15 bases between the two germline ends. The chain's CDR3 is CASSQGTAPGGNQPQHF. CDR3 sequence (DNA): TGCGCCAGCAGCCAAGGGACCGCCCCAGGGGGCAATCAGCCCCAGCATTTT.

The CDR3: CSVRTGDEQYF. CDR3 bases: TGCAGTGTTAGGACTGGTGACGAGCAGTACTTC. V and J are TRBV20-1 and TRBJ2-7; possible D gene TRBD2, 5 bases. CDR1 and CDR2 (germline): DFQATT, SNEGSKA (reference sequence). V was clipped by 7 bases and J by 5 bases, with 12 bases between them. The CDR3 spans 11 residues.

The CDR3 loop reads CASSVPGPSGGYTF. The CDR3 bases are TGTGCCAGCAGTGTTCCAGGGCCTTCCGGGGGCTACACCTTC. The chain employs TRBV28 and TRBJ1-2, with D possibly TRBD1 on 5 matching bases. Germline V lookup: CDR1 MDHEN, CDR2 SYDVKM. The CDR3 has 14 residues. V dropped 5 bases and J dropped 8 bases, with 18 bases sitting between them.

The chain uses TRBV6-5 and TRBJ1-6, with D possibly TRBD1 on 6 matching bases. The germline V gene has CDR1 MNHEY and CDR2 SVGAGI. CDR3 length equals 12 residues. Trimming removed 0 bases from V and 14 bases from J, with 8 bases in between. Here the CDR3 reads CASSYSGDTLHF. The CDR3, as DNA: TGTGCCAGCAGTTACTCTGGGGACACCCTCCACTTT.

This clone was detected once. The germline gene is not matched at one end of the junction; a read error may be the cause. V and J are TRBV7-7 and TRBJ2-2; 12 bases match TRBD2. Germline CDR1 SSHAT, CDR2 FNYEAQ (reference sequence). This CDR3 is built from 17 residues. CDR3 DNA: TGTGCTAGCAGCCCCCGGCTAGCGGGGGGGGGCACCGGGGAGCTGTTTTTT. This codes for CASSPRLAGGGTGELFF.

DNA of the CDR3: TGCAGCGTTGAAGGAACTACCGGAGAAGCGGGGGGTACAGATACGCAGTATTTT. This sequence encodes CSVEGTTGEAGGTDTQYF. The V gene is TRBV29-1, the J gene TRBJ2-3; 9 bases are a match to TRBD2. This CDR3 has 18 residues. CDR1 SQVTM and CDR2 ANQGSEA come from the germline V gene. V gave up 1 base and J gave up 3 bases; unmatched junction bases: 14.

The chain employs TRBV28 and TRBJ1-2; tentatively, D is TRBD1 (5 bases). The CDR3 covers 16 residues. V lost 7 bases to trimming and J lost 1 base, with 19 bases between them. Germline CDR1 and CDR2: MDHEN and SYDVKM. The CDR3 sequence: CASNAPRDRVNYGYTF. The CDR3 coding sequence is TGTGCCAGCAACGCCCCCCGGGACCGCGTTAACTATGGCTACACCTTC.

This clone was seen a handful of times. The CDR3 coding sequence is TGTGCCTGGAGTCCGCGGGACAGACAAGAGACCCAGTACTTC. Translated, it gives CAWSPRDRQETQYF. The chain is built from TRBV30 and TRBJ2-5; possible D gene TRBD1, 7 bases. Trimming stripped 2 bases from V and 2 bases from J, with 12 bases between. The CDR3 extends over 14 amino acids. Germline V gene sequence: CDR1 GTSNPN, CDR2 SVGIG (reference sequence).